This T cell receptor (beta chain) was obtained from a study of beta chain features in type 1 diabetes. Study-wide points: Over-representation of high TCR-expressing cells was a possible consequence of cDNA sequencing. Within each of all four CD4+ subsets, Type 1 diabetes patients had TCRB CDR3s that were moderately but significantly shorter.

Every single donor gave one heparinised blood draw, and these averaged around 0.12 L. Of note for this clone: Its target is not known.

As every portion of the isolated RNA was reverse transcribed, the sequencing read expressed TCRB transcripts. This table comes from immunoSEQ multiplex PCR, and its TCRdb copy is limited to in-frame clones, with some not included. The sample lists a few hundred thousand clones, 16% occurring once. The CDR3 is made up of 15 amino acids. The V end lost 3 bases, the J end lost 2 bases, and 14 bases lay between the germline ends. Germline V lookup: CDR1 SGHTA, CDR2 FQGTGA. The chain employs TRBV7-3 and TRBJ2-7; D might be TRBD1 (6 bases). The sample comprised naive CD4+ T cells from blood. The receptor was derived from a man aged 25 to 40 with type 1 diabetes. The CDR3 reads CASSFSTGLPYEQYF. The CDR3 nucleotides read TGTGCCAGCAGCTTCTCGACAGGTTTGCCCTACGAGCAGTACTTC.